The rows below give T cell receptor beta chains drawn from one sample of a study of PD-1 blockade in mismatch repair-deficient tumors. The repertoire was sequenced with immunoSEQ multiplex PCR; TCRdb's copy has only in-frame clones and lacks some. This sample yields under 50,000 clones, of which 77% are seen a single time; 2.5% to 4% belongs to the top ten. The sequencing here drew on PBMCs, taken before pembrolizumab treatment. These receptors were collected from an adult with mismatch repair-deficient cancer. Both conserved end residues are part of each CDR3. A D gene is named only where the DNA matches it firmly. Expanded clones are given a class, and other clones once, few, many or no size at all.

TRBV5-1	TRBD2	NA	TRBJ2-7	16	TGCGCCAGCAGCTGGACTAGCGGCCTTAGCTCCTACGAGCAGTACTTC	CASSWTSGLSSYEQYF
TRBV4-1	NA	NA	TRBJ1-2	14	TGCGCCAGCAGCCGCGCCAGGGAGTTCTACGGCTACACCTTC	CASSRAREFYGYTF
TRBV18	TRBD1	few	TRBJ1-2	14	TGTGCCAGCTCTCCTACGACAGGGGAAGGTGGCTACACCTTC	CASSPTTGEGGYTF
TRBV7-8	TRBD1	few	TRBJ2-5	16	TGTGCCAGCAGCTTAGTCTTCCGGGACAGGGCCCCGGCCCAGTACTTC	CASSLVFRDRAPAQYF
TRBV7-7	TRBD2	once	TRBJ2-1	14	TGTGCTAGCAGCCAGGGACTAGGGGTCAATGAGCAGTTCTTC	CASSQGLGVNEQFF
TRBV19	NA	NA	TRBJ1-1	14	TGTGCCAGTAGTATAGCACTGAGGAATGGTGAAGCTTTCTTT	CASSIALRNGEAFF
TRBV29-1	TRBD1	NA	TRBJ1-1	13	TGCAGCGGAACCAGACAGGGAGGTACTGAAGCTTTCTTT	CSGTRQGGTEAFF
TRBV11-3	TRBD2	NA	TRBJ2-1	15	TGTGCCAGCAGAACGGGACTAGCGGGACTTGATGAGCAGTTCTTC	CASRTGLAGLDEQFF
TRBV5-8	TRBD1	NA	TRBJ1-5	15	TGTGCCAGCACCCCGGGGAGACAGGGCGGCGAGCCCCAGCATTTT	CASTPGRQGGEPQHF
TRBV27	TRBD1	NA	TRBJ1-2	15	TGTGCCAGCAGTCCGCCGGGACAGGGAAACTATGGCTACACCTTC	CASSPPGQGNYGYTF
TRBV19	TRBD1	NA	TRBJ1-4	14	TGTGCCAGTAGTCCTGGACAGGGTCGCGAAAAACTGTTTTTT	CASSPGQGREKLFF
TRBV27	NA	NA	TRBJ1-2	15	TGTGCCAGCAGTTGGACCCGCTCTAGGGGCGATGGCTACACCTTC	CASSWTRSRGDGYTF
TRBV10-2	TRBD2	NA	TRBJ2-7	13	TGCGCCAGCGATAGCGGGAGTTTGTACGAGCAGTACTTC	CASDSGSLYEQYF
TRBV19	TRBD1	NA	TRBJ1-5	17	TGTGCCAGTAGTATAGTAGCAGGGGGTAATAGCAATCAGCCCCAGCATTTT	CASSIVAGGNSNQPQHF
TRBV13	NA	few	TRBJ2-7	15	TGTGCCAGCAGCTTAGGCCTCAGGAGCTCCTACGAGCAGTACTTC	CASSLGLRSSYEQYF
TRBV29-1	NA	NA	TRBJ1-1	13	TGCAGCGTCCCGGACCTCGGGAACACTGAAGCTTTCTTT	CSVPDLGNTEAFF
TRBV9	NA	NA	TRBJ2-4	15	TGTGCCAGCAGCGTGGGTGGGGGGACCAAAAACATTCAGTACTTC	CASSVGGGTKNIQYF
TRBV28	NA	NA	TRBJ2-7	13	TGTGCCAGCGGCGCATCGGCGTCCTACGAGCAGTACTTC	CASGASASYEQYF
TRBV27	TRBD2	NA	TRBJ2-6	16	TGTGCCAGCAGTGGGACTAGTACCTCTGGGGCCAACGTCCTGACTTTC	CASSGTSTSGANVLTF
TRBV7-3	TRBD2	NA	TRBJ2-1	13	TGTGCCAGCAGCTTTACTAGCGGACATGAGCAGTTCTTC	CASSFTSGHEQFF
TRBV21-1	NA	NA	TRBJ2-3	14	TGTGCCAGCAGCAGTCCAGGGGGCACAGATACGCAGTATTTT	CASSSPGGTDTQYF
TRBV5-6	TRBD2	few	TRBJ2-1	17	TGTGCCAGCAGCTTGGTAGGGGCGGGAGGTTCCTACAATGAGCAGTTCTTC	CASSLVGAGGSYNEQFF
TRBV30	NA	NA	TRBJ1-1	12	TGTGCCTTGGGGGGTGACAGGTCCCCGGCTTTCTTT	CALGGDRSPAFF